This TCR beta chain was observed in a study of OX40 agonist ivuxolimab in advanced cancers. Assay: immunoSEQ multiplex PCR; the TCRdb copy retains only in-frame clones and omits some. Of some 90,000 clones detected, less than 95% appear once; the ten largest clones hold under 2%. The germline V and J ends were trimmed by 2 bases and 0 bases, with 8 bases remaining between them. The CDR3 is made up of 14 amino acids. The germline V gene has CDR1 SQVTM and CDR2 ANQGSEA. The V and J genes are TRBV29-1 and TRBJ1-3; unclear D gene. This clonotype originated in an adult with an advanced solid tumor such as melanoma, head and neck, liver or kidney cancer. The starting material was CD4+ or CD8+ T cells sorted from blood, obtained in a trial of the OX40 agonist ivuxolimab. The CDR3 is CSVETQSSGNTIYF. The CDR3 DNA follows: TGCAGCGTTGAAACCCAGAGCTCTGGAAACACCATATATTTT.